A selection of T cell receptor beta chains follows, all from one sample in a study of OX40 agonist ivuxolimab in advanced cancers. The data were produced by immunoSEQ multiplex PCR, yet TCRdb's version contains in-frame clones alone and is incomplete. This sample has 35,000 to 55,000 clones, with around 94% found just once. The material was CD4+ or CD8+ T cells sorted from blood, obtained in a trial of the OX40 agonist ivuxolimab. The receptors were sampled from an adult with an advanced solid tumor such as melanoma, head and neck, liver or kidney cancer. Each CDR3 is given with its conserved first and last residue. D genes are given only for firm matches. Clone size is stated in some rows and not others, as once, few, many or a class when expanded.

TGTGCCAGCAGCTCTGTGGGACTAGCGGGTGAAACCGGGGAGCTGTTTTTT CASSSVGLAGETGELFF TRBJ2-2 TRBV7-2 17 NA TRBD2
TGTGCCTGGATGGGGACAGCCTCACTTTACGAGCAGTACTTC CAWMGTASLYEQYF TRBJ2-7 TRBV30 14 NA TRBD1
TGTGCCAGCAGCTTAGGAGGGGTTGGCGAGCAGTACTTC CASSLGGVGEQYF TRBJ2-7 TRBV11-3 13 NA NA
TGTGCCAGCAGCCAACGCCTCTCCTACGAGCAGTACTTC CASSQRLSYEQYF TRBJ2-7 TRBV4-2 13 NA NA
TGCGCCAGCGTAAACCCGGGACAGCCAAACTATGGCTACACCTTC CASVNPGQPNYGYTF TRBJ1-2 TRBV5-1 15 NA TRBD1
TGTGCCAGCAGTGAACAGGGGTACAATCAGCCCCAGCATTTT CASSEQGYNQPQHF TRBJ1-5 TRBV25-1 14 NA NA
TGTGCCAGCTCGACAGGGGCTAATGAAAAACTGTTTTTT CASSTGANEKLFF TRBJ1-4 TRBV2 13 NA TRBD1
TGTGCCAGCAGCTTAAGCAGGCTTGAAGCTTTCTTT CASSLSRLEAFF TRBJ1-1 TRBV13 12 NA NA
TGTGCCAGCAGTGAGGACAGCTCCTACGAGCAGTACTTC CASSEDSSYEQYF TRBJ2-7 TRBV2 13 NA NA
TGTGCCGGGGGGACACGGAACACTGAAGCTTTCTTT CAGGTRNTEAFF TRBJ1-1 TRBV7-9 12 NA NA
TGTGCCAGCAGTTGGAACAGGGTTCGTGACACCATATATTTT CASSWNRVRDTIYF TRBJ1-3 TRBV28 14 NA NA
TGTGCCAGCACCGCGGGGACCGGGGAGCTGTTTTTT CASTAGTGELFF TRBJ2-2 TRBV6-5 12 NA NA
TGTGCCAGCAGCCTGCCACTAGCGGGACCGGAGACCCAGTACTTC CASSLPLAGPETQYF TRBJ2-5 TRBV13 15 NA TRBD2
TGTGCCAGCAGCTTAGCCAGGGCGAACACTGAAGCTTTCTTT CASSLARANTEAFF TRBJ1-1 TRBV7-8 14 NA NA
TGTGCCCACACAGCCCCAGGGCGGGAGGAGAATGAGCAGTTCTTC CAHTAPGREENEQFF TRBJ2-1 TRBV30 15 NA TRBD2
TGCGCGGGGGGGCAGGGGACCGCTGAGCAGTTCTTC CAGGQGTAEQFF TRBJ2-1 TRBV29-1 12 NA TRBD2
TGTGCCTGGAGTGTAGGGACAGGCCCTTCCTACGAGCAGTACTTC CAWSVGTGPSYEQYF TRBJ2-7 TRBV30 15 once TRBD1
TGTGCCAGCAGCCCGAGAGGGGAAGGACGGTTATCCTACGAGCAGTACTTC CASSPRGEGRLSYEQYF TRBJ2-7 TRBV9 17 once NA
TGTGCCAGCAGCCCGACGGGACAGATGATGAACACTGAAGCTTTCTTT CASSPTGQMMNTEAFF TRBJ1-1 TRBV7-3 16 NA TRBD1
TGTGCTAGTGGTCCTAACTCTTATGGCTACACCTTC CASGPNSYGYTF TRBJ1-2 TRBV12-5 12 NA NA
TGTGCCAGCCGAGATTTGGGATCCTACAATGAGCAGTTCTTC CASRDLGSYNEQFF TRBJ2-1 TRBV11-3 14 once NA
TGTGCCAGCAGCGTCGAACCCCCTCCATTAGCGGGAGCGGGGGAGACCCAGTACTTC CASSVEPPPLAGAGETQYF TRBJ2-5 TRBV9 19 NA TRBD2
TGTGCCAGCAGCTTAGGGGGGAGCGGTTATACCCCCGAGACCCAGTACTTC CASSLGGSGYTPETQYF TRBJ2-5 TRBV11-2 17 NA NA
TGCGCCAGCAGCTTGGAAGGACAGCCTCCTCCGTTTGGAACGCAGTATTTT CASSLEGQPPPFGTQYF TRBJ2-3 TRBV5-1 17 NA NA
TGTGCCAGCAGCTTAGCGGAAGTAATGAACACTGAAGCTTTCTTT CASSLAEVMNTEAFF TRBJ1-1 TRBV11-2 15 NA NA
TGTGCCAGCAGAGGTTCCACAGGGATTGACTATGGCTACACCTTC CASRGSTGIDYGYTF TRBJ1-2 TRBV5-8 15 NA NA
TGTGCCAGCAGCTATTCAGGGGCAATGAACACTGAAGCTTTCTTT CASSYSGAMNTEAFF TRBJ1-1 TRBV27 15 NA NA
TGTGCCACCAGTCCAAGCGGAGGGGCCCAGTACTTC CATSPSGGAQYF TRBJ2-5 TRBV15 12 NA NA
TGTGCCAGCCACCTAGGACTAGCGGGAGGAAACCACGAGCAGTACTTC CASHLGLAGGNHEQYF TRBJ2-7 TRBV2 16 NA TRBD2
TGTGCCAGCAGCTTAACCGGCGGGAGAGCGTCCTACAATGAGCAGTTCTTC CASSLTGGRASYNEQFF TRBJ2-1 TRBV7-3 17 NA TRBD2
TGTGCCAGCAGCATTAGCGGGCTTTACAATGAGCAGTTCTTC CASSISGLYNEQFF TRBJ2-1 TRBV11-1 14 NA TRBD2
TGTGCCAGCAGCCCCAGGGAGAGGAGCTCCTACGAGCAGTACTTC CASSPRERSSYEQYF TRBJ2-7 TRBV9 15 NA NA
TGTGCCAGCAGCCCATACGTAGGATTCAATCAGCCCCAGCATTTT CASSPYVGFNQPQHF TRBJ1-5 TRBV7-8 15 few NA
TGCGCTACTCCCGGAACTGAAGCTTTCTTT CATPGTEAFF TRBJ1-1 TRBV7-9 10 NA NA
TGTGCCAGCAGTGTCAGTTACTACGAGCAGTACTTC CASSVSYYEQYF TRBJ2-7 TRBV2 12 NA NA
TGTGCCAGCAGCTTAGGCACAGGAGCTTATGGCTACACCTTC CASSLGTGAYGYTF TRBJ1-2 TRBV7-2 14 NA NA
TGTGCCAGTAGTATTGGGACAGCATCTACCTACGAGCAGTACTTC CASSIGTASTYEQYF TRBJ2-7 TRBV19 15 NA TRBD1
TGTGCCAGCAGCGTCCCGGTGGAGGGTCCCACAGATACGCAGTATTTT CASSVPVEGPTDTQYF TRBJ2-3 TRBV9 16 NA NA
TGTGCCAGTAAAGAGACAGGGTTGTCTTACGAGCAGTACTTC CASKETGLSYEQYF TRBJ2-7 TRBV19 14 NA TRBD1
TGTGCCAGCAGCCAGCAAGAGACCCAGTACTTC CASSQQETQYF TRBJ2-5 TRBV4-2 11 NA NA
TGTGCCAGCAGTTATGGGACAGGTCCCTCCTACGAGCAGTACTTC CASSYGTGPSYEQYF TRBJ2-7 TRBV5-6 15 NA TRBD1
TGTGCCAGCAGCTTGCCCCGTGGGGAGAATGAGCAGTTCTTC CASSLPRGENEQFF TRBJ2-1 TRBV11-3 14 NA NA
TGTGCCAGTAGGCACGGACAGGGGTATGGCTACACCTTC CASRHGQGYGYTF TRBJ1-2 TRBV19 13 NA TRBD1
TGTGCCAGCAGTTTCCCCCAGGGGGTATCGAACACTGAAGCTTTCTTT CASSFPQGVSNTEAFF TRBJ1-1 TRBV28 16 NA TRBD1
TGTGCCAGTAGTTATGGGGGAGCCTACAATGAGCAGTTCTTC CASSYGGAYNEQFF TRBJ2-1 TRBV19 14 NA NA
TGTGCCTGGATATTACAGGGGGCAGGCGGCTACACCTTC CAWILQGAGGYTF TRBJ1-2 TRBV30 13 NA TRBD1
TGTGCCAGCAGCCAGGTTACAGACTCCTACGAGCAGTACTTC CASSQVTDSYEQYF TRBJ2-7 TRBV4-2 14 few NA
TGCAGTGCTAGGGCAGCTTATGGCTACACCTTC CSARAAYGYTF TRBJ1-2 TRBV20-1 11 NA NA
TGTGCCAGCAGCTTAGTACTAGCGGGAGTCAATGAGCAGTTCTTC CASSLVLAGVNEQFF TRBJ2-1 TRBV7-9 15 NA TRBD2
TGCGCCAGCAGCCAAGATCGCGCGGGTAATTCACCCCTCCACTTT CASSQDRAGNSPLHF TRBJ1-6 TRBV4-3 15 NA NA
TGTGCCAGCAGCTTAGGACTAGCGGGAGCCTACGAGCAGTACTTC CASSLGLAGAYEQYF TRBJ2-7 TRBV5-6 15 NA TRBD2
TGTGCCAGCAGTTTAACCGGGACAGGTCGTGGCTACACCTTC CASSLTGTGRGYTF TRBJ1-2 TRBV27 14 NA TRBD1
TGTGCCAGCAGCTTAGACCTGACGGGTCCCGGGGAGCTGTTTTTT CASSLDLTGPGELFF TRBJ2-2 TRBV7-2 15 once NA
TGTGCCAGCAGCCTGTGGACTAGCGGGCTGTACTTC CASSLWTSGLYF TRBJ2-7 TRBV7-2 12 NA TRBD2
TGTGCCAGCAGTTTTGGACGCACCGGGGAGCTGTTTTTT CASSFGRTGELFF TRBJ2-2 TRBV28 13 NA NA
TGTGCCAGCAGCGTACCCCCGGGCGGAAGCACAGATACGCAGTATTTT CASSVPPGGSTDTQYF TRBJ2-3 TRBV9 16 NA NA
TGTGCCGGGGCAGGGTCAGTGGGCACCGGGGAGCTGTTTTTT CAGAGSVGTGELFF TRBJ2-2 TRBV2 14 NA NA